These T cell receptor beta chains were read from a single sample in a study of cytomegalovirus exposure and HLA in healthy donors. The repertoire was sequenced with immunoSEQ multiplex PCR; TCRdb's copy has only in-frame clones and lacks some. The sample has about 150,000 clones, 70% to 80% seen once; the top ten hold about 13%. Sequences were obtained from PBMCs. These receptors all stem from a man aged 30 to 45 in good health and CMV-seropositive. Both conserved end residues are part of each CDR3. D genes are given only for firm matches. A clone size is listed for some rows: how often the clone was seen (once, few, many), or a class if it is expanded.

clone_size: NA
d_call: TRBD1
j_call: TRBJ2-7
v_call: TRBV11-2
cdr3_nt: TGTGCCAGCAGCCCTATCCGACGACAGGGTTCCTACGAGCAGTACTTC
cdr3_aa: CASSPIRRQGSYEQYF

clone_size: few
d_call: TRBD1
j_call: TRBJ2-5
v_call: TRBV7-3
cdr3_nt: TGTGCCAGCAGCCCCGGACAGGGGGAGACCCAGTACTTC
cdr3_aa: CASSPGQGETQYF

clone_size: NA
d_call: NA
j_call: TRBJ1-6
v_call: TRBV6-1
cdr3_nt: TGTGCCATCCGTGAGACGGCGGATCGGGCCCTCCACTTT
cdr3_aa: CAIRETADRALHF

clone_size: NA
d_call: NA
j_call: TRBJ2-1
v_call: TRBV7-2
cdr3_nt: TGTGCCAGCAGCCGCTCGGTGGGCAGCTCCTACAATGAGCAGTTCTTC
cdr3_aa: CASSRSVGSSYNEQFF

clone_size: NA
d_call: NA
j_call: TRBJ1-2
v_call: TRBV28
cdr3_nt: TGTGCCTCCGCAGGCAGGAACTATGGCTACACCTTC
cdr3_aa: CASAGRNYGYTF

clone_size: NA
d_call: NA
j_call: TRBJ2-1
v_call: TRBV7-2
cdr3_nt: TGTGCCAGCAGCTTAGTACGGGGGACTGATGAGCAGTTCTTC
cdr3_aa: CASSLVRGTDEQFF

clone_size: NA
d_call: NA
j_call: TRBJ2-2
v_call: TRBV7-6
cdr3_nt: TGTGCCAGCAGCTTAGTCGAGACAGGGAGGTTCAGGGAGCTGTTTTTT
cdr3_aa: CASSLVETGRFRELFF

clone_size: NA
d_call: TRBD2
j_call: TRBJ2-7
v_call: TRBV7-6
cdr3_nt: TGTGCCAGCAGCTTAGGGTCTAGCGGGAGCCTCTACGAGCAGTACTTC
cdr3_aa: CASSLGSSGSLYEQYF

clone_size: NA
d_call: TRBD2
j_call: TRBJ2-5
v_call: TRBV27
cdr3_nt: TGTGCCAGCAGTTTAAGCGGGAGGGCGGAGACCCAGTACTTC
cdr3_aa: CASSLSGRAETQYF

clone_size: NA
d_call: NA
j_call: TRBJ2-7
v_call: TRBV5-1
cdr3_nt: TGCGCCAGCAGCTTGGGGGGGCCCGGGGAGCAGTACTTC
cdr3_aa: CASSLGGPGEQYF

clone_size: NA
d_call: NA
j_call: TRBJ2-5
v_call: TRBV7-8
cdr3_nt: TGTGCCAGCAGCTTAGTTCCGGGGGATATAGAGACCCAGTACTTC
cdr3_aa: CASSLVPGDIETQYF

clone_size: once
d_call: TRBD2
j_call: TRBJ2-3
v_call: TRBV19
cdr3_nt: TGTGCCAGTAGTGCCGGGGCTAGCGGAAACACAGATACGCAGTATTTT
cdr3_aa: CASSAGASGNTDTQYF

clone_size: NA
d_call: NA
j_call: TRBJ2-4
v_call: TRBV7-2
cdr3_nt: TGTGCCAGCAGCCCCGCTGGACTGGCCCAGAACATTCAGTACTTC
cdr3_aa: CASSPAGLAQNIQYF

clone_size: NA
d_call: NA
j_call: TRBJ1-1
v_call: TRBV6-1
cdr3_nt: TGTGCCAGCACCCAAAGGGTGGGAGGGAACACTGAAGCTTTCTTT
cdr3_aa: CASTQRVGGNTEAFF

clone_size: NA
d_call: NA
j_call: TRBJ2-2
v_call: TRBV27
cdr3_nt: TGTGCCAGCAGTCCACGGGGGGCAGGGGGCGCCGGGGAGCTGTTTTTT
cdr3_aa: CASSPRGAGGAGELFF